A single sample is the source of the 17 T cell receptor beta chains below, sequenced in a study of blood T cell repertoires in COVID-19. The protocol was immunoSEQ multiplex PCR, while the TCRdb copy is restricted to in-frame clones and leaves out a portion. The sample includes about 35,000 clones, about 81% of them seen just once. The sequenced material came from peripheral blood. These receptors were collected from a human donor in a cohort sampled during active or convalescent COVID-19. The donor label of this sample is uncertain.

The CDR3 DNA reads TGTGCCAGCAGTCGGCAAGCGCGGGCTCAGTCGACCTACGAGCAGTACTTC. It translates to CASSRQARAQSTYEQYF. This sequence joins TRBV2 and TRBJ2-7; a weak D match, TRBD2 (5 bases). CDR3 size: 17 residues. Germline V gene data show CDR1 as SNHLY and CDR2 as FYNNEI. Deletions cut 5 bases from V and 2 bases from J, with 22 bases between.

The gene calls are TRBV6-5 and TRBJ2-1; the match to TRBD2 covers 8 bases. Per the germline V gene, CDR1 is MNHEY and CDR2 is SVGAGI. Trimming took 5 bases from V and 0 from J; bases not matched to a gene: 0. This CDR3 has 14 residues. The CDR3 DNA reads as TGTGCCAGCAGTAGCGGGAGCTCCTACAATGAGCAGTTCTTC. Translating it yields CASSSGSSYNEQFF.

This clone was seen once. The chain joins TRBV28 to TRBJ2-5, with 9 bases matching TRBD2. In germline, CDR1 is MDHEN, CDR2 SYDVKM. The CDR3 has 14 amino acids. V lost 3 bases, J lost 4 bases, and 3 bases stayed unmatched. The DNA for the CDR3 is TGTGCCAGCAGTTTGGTACTAGCGGGAGAGACCCAGTACTTC. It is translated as CASSLVLAGETQYF.

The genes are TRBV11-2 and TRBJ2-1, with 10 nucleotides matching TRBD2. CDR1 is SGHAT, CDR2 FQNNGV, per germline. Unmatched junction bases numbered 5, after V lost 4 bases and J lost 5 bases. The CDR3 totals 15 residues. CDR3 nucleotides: TGTGCCAGCAGCTCGGTAGCGGGAGGCAACAATGAGCAGTTCTTC. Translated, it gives CASSSVAGGNNEQFF.

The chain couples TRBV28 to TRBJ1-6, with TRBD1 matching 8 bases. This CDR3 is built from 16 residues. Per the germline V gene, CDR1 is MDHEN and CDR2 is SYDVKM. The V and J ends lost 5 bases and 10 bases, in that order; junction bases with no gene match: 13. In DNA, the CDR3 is TGTGCCAGCAGTATCTATAGACAGGGGAGACAATCACCCCTCCACTTT. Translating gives CASSIYRQGRQSPLHF.

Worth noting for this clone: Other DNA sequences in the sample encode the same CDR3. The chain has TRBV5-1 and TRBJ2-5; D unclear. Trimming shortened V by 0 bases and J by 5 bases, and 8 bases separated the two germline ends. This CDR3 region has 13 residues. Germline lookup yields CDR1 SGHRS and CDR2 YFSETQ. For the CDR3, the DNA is TGCGCCAGCAGCTTGGGAGGTGGGGAGACCCAGTACTTC. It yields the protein CASSLGGGETQYF.

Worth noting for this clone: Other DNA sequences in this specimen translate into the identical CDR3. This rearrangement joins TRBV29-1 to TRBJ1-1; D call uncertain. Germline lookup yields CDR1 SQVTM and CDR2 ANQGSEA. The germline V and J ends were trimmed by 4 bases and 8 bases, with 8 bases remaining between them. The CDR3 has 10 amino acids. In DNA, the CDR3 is TGCAGCGTTGCTGTCACAGAAGCTTTCTTT. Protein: CSVAVTEAFF.

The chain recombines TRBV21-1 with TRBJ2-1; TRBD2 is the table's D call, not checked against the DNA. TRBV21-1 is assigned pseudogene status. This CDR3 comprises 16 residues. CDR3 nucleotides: TGTGCCAGCAGAAGATGGCGACTAGCGTCCTACAATGAGCAGTTCTTC. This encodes CASRRWRLASYNEQFF.

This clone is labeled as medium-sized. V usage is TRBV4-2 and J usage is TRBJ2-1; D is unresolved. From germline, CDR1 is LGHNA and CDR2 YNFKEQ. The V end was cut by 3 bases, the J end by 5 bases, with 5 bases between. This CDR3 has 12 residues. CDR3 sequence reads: CASSHRDNEQFF. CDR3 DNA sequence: TGTGCCAGCAGCCACCGAGACAATGAGCAGTTCTTC.

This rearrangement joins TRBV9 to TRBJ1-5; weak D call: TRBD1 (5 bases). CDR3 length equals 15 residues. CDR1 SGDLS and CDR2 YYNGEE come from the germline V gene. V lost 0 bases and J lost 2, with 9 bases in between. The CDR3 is CASSVDPTGNQPQHF. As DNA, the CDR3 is TGTGCCAGCAGCGTAGACCCGACAGGCAATCAGCCCCAGCATTTT.

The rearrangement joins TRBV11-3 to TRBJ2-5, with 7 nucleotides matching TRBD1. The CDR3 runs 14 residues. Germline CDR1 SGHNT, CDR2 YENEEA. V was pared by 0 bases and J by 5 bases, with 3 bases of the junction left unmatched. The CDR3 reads CASSLETGSETQYF. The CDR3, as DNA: TGTGCCAGCAGCTTAGAGACAGGGAGCGAGACCCAGTACTTC.

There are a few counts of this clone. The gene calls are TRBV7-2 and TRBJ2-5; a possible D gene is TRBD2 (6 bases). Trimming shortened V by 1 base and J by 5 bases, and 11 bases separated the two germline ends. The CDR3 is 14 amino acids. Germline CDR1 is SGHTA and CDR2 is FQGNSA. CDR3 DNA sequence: TGTGCCAGCAGCTTAGTCGGCGGGACGGAGACCCAGTACTTC. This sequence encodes CASSLVGGTETQYF.

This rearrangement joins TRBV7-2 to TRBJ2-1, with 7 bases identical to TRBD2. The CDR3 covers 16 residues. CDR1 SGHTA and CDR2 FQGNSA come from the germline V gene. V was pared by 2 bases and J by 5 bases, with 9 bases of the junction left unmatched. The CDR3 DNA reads TGTGCCAGCAGCTTAAGTCGGCTAGCGGTAAACAATGAGCAGTTCTTC. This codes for CASSLSRLAVNNEQFF.

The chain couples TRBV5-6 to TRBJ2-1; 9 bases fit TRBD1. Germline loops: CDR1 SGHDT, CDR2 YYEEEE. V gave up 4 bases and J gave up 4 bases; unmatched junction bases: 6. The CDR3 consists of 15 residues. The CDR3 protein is CASSHGTGTYNEQFF. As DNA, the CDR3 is TGTGCCAGCAGCCACGGGACAGGGACTTACAATGAGCAGTTCTTC.

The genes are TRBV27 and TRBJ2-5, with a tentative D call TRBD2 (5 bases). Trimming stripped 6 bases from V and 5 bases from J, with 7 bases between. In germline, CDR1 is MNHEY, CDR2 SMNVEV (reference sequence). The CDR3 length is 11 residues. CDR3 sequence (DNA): TGTGCCAGCAGACTAGGGGAGACCCAGTACTTC. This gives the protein CASRLGETQYF.

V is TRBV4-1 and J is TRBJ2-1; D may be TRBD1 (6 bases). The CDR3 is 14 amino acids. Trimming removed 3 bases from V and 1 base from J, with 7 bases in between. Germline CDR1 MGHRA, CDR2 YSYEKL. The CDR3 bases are TGCGCCAGCAGCCAGACAGGTTCCTACAATGAGCAGTTCTTC. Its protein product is CASSQTGSYNEQFF.

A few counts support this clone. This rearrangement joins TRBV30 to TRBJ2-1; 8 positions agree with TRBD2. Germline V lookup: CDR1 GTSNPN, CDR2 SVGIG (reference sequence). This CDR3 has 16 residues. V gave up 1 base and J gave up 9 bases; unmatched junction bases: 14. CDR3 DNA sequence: TGTGCCTGGAGTGGGCTCGGGGGGGTACTTTTAGGTGAGCAGTTCTTC. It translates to CAWSGLGGVLLGEQFF.